The 25 T cell receptor beta chains reported below all come from one sample, sequenced in a study of T-cell memory formation after mild COVID-19 (dated by TCRdb to 2020 to 2023). The library was made by 5' RACE. For sequencing, an Illumina NovaSeq 6000 was employed. TCRdb itself trimmed the public reads at Q25 with fastp, ran MiXCR and retained productive beta chains. Rows matching on CDR3 protein sequence are summarized as one entry with the most common DNA and genes. This sample has 430,000 or so distinct CDR3 sequences in its table, and roughly 25% of those were observed once. The ten largest clones take up 9.5% to 15% of the sample. Sequenced input: PBMCs or a T cell subset sorted from them (not recorded which). The source of these receptors is an adult woman who had mild COVID-19 (a few samples of this study predate the infection). The sample titles of this study are shuffled in the database, so cell type and time point are left out; the donor was told from shared clones.

The V call is TRBV30, the J call TRBJ2-3; D call uncertain. This CDR3 has 12 amino acids. Trimming pared 2 bases from V and 4 bases from J, leaving 7 bases between. From germline, CDR1 is GTSNPN and CDR2 SVGIG (reference sequence). Here the CDR3 reads CAWSTTPDTQYF. For the CDR3, the DNA is TGTGCCTGGAGTACGACCCCAGATACGCAGTATTTT.

The chain uses TRBV24-1 and TRBJ2-2; D gene unclear. The CDR3 is made up of 13 amino acids. The V gene lost 0 bases and the J gene lost 6 bases, with 4 bases spanning the gap. CDR1 is KGHDR and CDR2 is SFDVKD in the germline V gene. The CDR3 region is CATSDLRAGELFF. The CDR3 DNA is TGTGCCACCAGTGATTTGCGGGCCGGGGAGCTGTTTTTT.

This rearrangement joins TRBV5-1 to TRBJ1-1, with D hard to call. Germline CDR1 reads SGHRS; CDR2 reads YFSETQ. This CDR3 region has 16 residues. With 0 bases removed from V and 7 bases from J, the gap between germline ends came to 19 bases. The CDR3 DNA reads TGCGCCAGCAGCTTGGGCCCCCAGAAGGGCATGATTGAAGCTTTCTTT. Translation gives CASSLGPQKGMIEAFF.

The rearrangement joins TRBV10-3 to TRBJ2-7; TRBD1 agrees at 7 bases. The germline CDR1 and CDR2 sequences are ENHRY and SYGVKD. This CDR3 has 15 residues. J lost 2 bases, V lost 10 bases, and 14 bases had no gene match. The CDR3 reads CATRDSAPLAYEQYV. Here the CDR3 DNA reads TGTGCCACCCGGGACAGTGCCCCTCTCGCCTACGAGCAGTACGTC.

This clonotype was seen only a few times. The chain uses TRBV6-5 and TRBJ2-3, with TRBD2 matching 10 bases. The CDR3 is 18 amino acids. The germline V gene has CDR1 MNHEY and CDR2 SVGAGI. Losses at the gene ends were 4 bases for V and 6 bases for J; bases not matched to a gene: 16. As DNA, the CDR3 is TGTGCCAGCAGTTCCGGGGGGTTAGCGGGAGGCACGGGGGATACGCAGTATTTT. Protein sequence: CASSSGGLAGGTGDTQYF.

This clonotype came up a few times. This sequence joins TRBV25-1 and TRBJ2-1; D not resolved. This CDR3 spans 16 amino acids. Germline-derived CDR1 and CDR2 are MGHDK and SYGVNS. Trimming took 1 base from V and 0 from J, leaving 10 bases between them. CDR3 sequence reads: CASSEWGRNSYNEQFF. The CDR3 DNA is TGTGCCAGCAGTGAATGGGGTCGGAACTCCTACAATGAGCAGTTCTTC.

The chain joins TRBV10-2 to TRBJ2-1; 7 nucleotides line up with TRBD1. The germline V gene encodes CDR1 WSHSY and CDR2 SAAADI. The CDR3 runs to 14 residues. V was clipped by 7 bases and J by 3 bases; unmatched bases: 6. CDR3 region: CASIRTGDYNEQFF. CDR3 nucleotides: TGCGCCAGCATTCGGACAGGAGACTACAATGAGCAGTTCTTC.

V is TRBV5-1 and J is TRBJ1-6; D is perhaps TRBD1 (5 bases). There are 13 residues in the CDR3. Germline V gives CDR1 SGHRS, CDR2 YFSETQ. Trimming left V 4 bases short and J 6 bases short, with 8 bases between. CDR3 sequence reads: CASSPDSNSPLHF. CDR3 nucleotide sequence: TGCGCCAGCAGCCCTGACAGTAATTCACCCCTCCACTTT.

The chain employs TRBV7-9 and TRBJ2-3, with D unclear. This CDR3 contains 14 residues. V lost 8 bases and J lost 1, with 13 bases in between. Germline loops: CDR1 SEHNR, CDR2 FQNEAQ (reference sequence). The CDR3 coding sequence is TGTGCCAGCTCCCTGAGCGTAGGCACAGATACGCAGTATTTT. It is translated as CASSLSVGTDTQYF.

This chain links TRBV28 with TRBJ2-7; the D is unclear. The V gene lost 7 bases and the J gene lost 2 bases, with 15 bases spanning the gap. The germline V gene has CDR1 MDHEN and CDR2 SYDVKM. This CDR3 comprises 14 residues. CDR3 loop: CASTPSRFPYEQYF. CDR3 DNA: TGTGCCAGCACCCCAAGCAGGTTTCCCTACGAGCAGTACTTC.

J is TRBJ2-1 and V is TRBV5-1; D not resolved. V lost 7 bases and J 5 bases, leaving 7 bases between the germline ends. CDR1 is SGHRS, CDR2 YFSETQ, per germline. The CDR3 runs 11 residues. The CDR3 DNA is TGCGCCAGCCATGGGGACAATGAGCAGTTCTTC. This gives the protein CASHGDNEQFF. The whole variable domain, filled in from reference TRBV5-1 and TRBJ2-1, reads KAGVTQTPRYLIKTRGQQVTLSCSPISGHRSVSWYQQTPGQGLQFLFEYFSETQRNKGNFPGRFSGRQFSNSRSEMNVSTLELGDSALYLCASHGDNEQFFGPGTRLTVL.

J is TRBJ2-6 and V is TRBV6-6; D gene uncertain. Germline assignment: CDR1 MNHNY and CDR2 SVGAGI (reference sequence). The CDR3 length is 18 residues. V was pared by 2 bases and J by 0 bases, with 14 bases between. This CDR3 is CASSYRTDWHSGANVLTF. The CDR3 coding sequence is TGTGCCAGCAGTTACCGGACCGACTGGCACTCTGGGGCCAACGTCCTGACTTTC.

The gene calls are TRBV7-6 and TRBJ1-1, with D uncertain. Germline CDR1 is SGHVS and CDR2 is FNYEAQ. V was pared by 5 bases and J by 6 bases, with 13 bases between. The CDR3 consists of 13 residues. CDR3 coding DNA: TGTGCCAGCAGCCCCCTTTACACGTCTGAAGCTTTCTTT. Its protein is CASSPLYTSEAFF.

This chain uses TRBV7-2 with TRBJ2-7, with 12 bases matching TRBD2. CDR3 length: 15 amino acids. V lost 4 bases, J lost 5 bases, and 6 bases stayed unmatched. The V gene's germline CDR1 is SGHTA and CDR2 FQGNSA. The CDR3 spells CASSSLAGGPDEQYF. The DNA of the CDR3 is TGTGCCAGCAGCTCCCTAGCGGGAGGGCCCGACGAGCAGTACTTC.

This clonotype was seen more than once but under ten times. CDR3 DNA sequence: TGTGCCAGCAGCGTAGGGACAGGGGGCCCTTTTCAAAACATTCAGTACTTC. Its translation is CASSVGTGGPFQNIQYF. The V and J genes are TRBV9 and TRBJ2-4; 11 bases map to TRBD1. CDR3 length equals 17 residues. V shed 0 bases, J shed 5 bases, and the junction held 7 bases outside the gene matches. The germline V gene encodes CDR1 SGDLS and CDR2 YYNGEE.

The chain couples TRBV3-1 to TRBJ1-5; TRBD1 aligns across 8 bases. V dropped 5 bases and J dropped 0; count of bases not matched to a gene: 6. CDR1 is LGHDT and CDR2 is YNNKEL in the germline V gene (reference sequence). The CDR3 runs to 16 residues. CDR3 sequence (DNA): TGTGCCAGCAGCAAGGCACAGGGGGGTAGCAATCAGCCCCAGCATTTT. This sequence encodes CASSKAQGGSNQPQHF.

The CDR3 region is CSARLSGGGWDTQYF. DNA of the CDR3: TGCAGTGCTAGACTGAGCGGGGGAGGATGGGATACGCAGTATTTT. The V and J genes are TRBV20-1 and TRBJ2-3; TRBD2 matches 8 bases. The CDR3 extends over 15 amino acids. Germline-derived CDR1 and CDR2 are DFQATT and SNEGSKA (reference sequence). V shed 2 bases and J 6 bases; nucleotides not matched to a gene: 10.

This clonotype occurred a few times. The genes are TRBV6-5 and TRBJ2-2; D is uncertain. CDR3 length equals 13 residues. From germline, CDR1 is MNHEY and CDR2 SVGAGI. V lost 4 bases, J lost 4 bases, and 7 bases lay in between. This CDR3 is CASSSPTTGELFF. For the CDR3, the DNA is TGTGCCAGCAGTTCCCCGACCACCGGGGAGCTGTTTTTT.

This chain links TRBV12-3 or TRBV12-4 with TRBJ2-7, with D perhaps TRBD1 (5 bases). V gave up 9 bases and J gave up 6 bases, with 18 bases separating them. This CDR3 is built from 13 residues. The CDR3 region has the DNA TGTGCCAGTACTCAGGGTTACGCGACCGAGCAGTACTTC. It translates to CASTQGYATEQYF.

V is TRBV24-1 and J is TRBJ2-1, with 7 bases that match TRBD2. The germline CDR1 and CDR2 sequences are KGHDR and SFDVKD. With V trimmed by 11 bases and J by 2 bases, 17 bases remained unmatched. This CDR3 comprises 17 residues. The CDR3 DNA reads as TGTGCCATCGAGCGGGGCCCCACGGGGCCGCCCTACAATGAGCAGTTCTTC. Translation: CAIERGPTGPPYNEQFF.

V usage is TRBV20-1 and J usage is TRBJ1-5; D remains ambiguous. This CDR3 has 14 residues. The V gene lost 4 bases and the J gene lost 0 bases, with 10 bases spanning the gap. Germline-derived CDR1 and CDR2 are DFQATT and SNEGSKA (reference sequence). The CDR3 DNA follows: TGCAGTGCTACGATGGGCAGTAGCAATCAGCCCCAGCATTTT. This sequence encodes CSATMGSSNQPQHF.

This clonotype was recorded a few times. This sequence joins TRBV12-3 or TRBV12-4 and TRBJ2-3; weak D call: TRBD2 (6 bases). The CDR3 is made up of 15 amino acids. V shed 3 bases and J shed 2 bases, with 12 bases lying between them. The CDR3 sequence is CASSFGGAFTDTQYF. CDR3 coding DNA: TGTGCCAGCAGTTTTGGAGGGGCTTTCACAGATACGCAGTATTTT.

A few counts support this clonotype. The chain employs TRBV5-6 and TRBJ2-3, with 8 bases matching TRBD2. The CDR3 is 15 residues long. The V and J ends lost 1 base and 1 base, in that order; junction bases with no gene match: 2. Germline assignment: CDR1 SGHDT and CDR2 YYEEEE. The CDR3, as DNA: TGTGCCAGCAGCTTGCGAGCGGGGGGCACAGATACGCAGTATTTT. It codes for CASSLRAGGTDTQYF.

The rearrangement links TRBV7-2 to TRBJ2-3; D is unclear. The CDR3 runs 13 residues. V was shortened by 0 bases and J by 4 bases, with 5 bases between the two germline ends. Per germline, CDR1 SGHTA and CDR2 FQGNSA. The CDR3 nucleotides are TGTGCCAGCAGCTTAGCGGCGGCAGATACGCAGTATTTT. It codes for CASSLAAADTQYF.

CDR3 coding DNA: TGTGCCAGCAGCTTCTTAACCCAGCAGCAGTTCTTC. This translates into CASSFLTQQQFF. The rearrangement uses TRBV7-2 and TRBJ2-1; D call uncertain. The CDR3 has 12 residues. Per germline, CDR1 SGHTA and CDR2 FQGNSA. Trimming removed 3 bases at V and 11 bases at J, with 11 bases between.